This T cell receptor (beta chain) was identified in a study of response to subunit inactivated influenza vaccine. Study-wide results and caveats: A suggestion made by the authors is that each seasonal influenza vaccination recruits few new T cells.

Trimming removed 4 bases at V and 5 bases at J, with 9 bases between. This CDR3 region has 12 residues. Germline CDR1 reads DFQATT; CDR2 reads SNEGSKA (reference sequence). Via MiXCR, TCRdb re-called the RT-PCR reads, giving one row per CDR3 protein. The sample holds under 500,000 distinct CDR3 sequences, approximately 9.9% seen once. This clonotype was recorded at least ten times. Its antigen is unidentified. The chain couples TRBV20-1 to TRBJ2-1, with a weak D call TRBD1 (5 bases). Sequencing was performed on PBMCs from blood, taken 40 to 50 days after vaccination. The clonotype was recovered from a man between 50 and 59 years old who received an inactivated influenza vaccine. The CDR3 loop reads CSAIGVNNEQFF. CDR3 nucleotide sequence: TGCAGTGCTATAGGGGTAAACAATGAGCAGTTCTTC.